Listed here are 21 T cell receptor beta chains from one sample, sequenced in a study of PD-1 blockade in classical Hodgkin lymphoma. Relapse was seen in all patients after autologous stem cell transplantation, and brentuximab vedotin exposure was variable. The data were produced by immunoSEQ multiplex PCR, yet TCRdb's version contains in-frame clones alone and is incomplete. This sample has roughly 60,000 clones, with more than 70% found just once. Here the sequenced sample was peripheral blood mononuclear cells (PBMCs), taken before the second cycle of nivolumab. The receptors derive from a human donor with classical Hodgkin lymphoma.

The chain uses TRBV6-1 and TRBJ1-2, with TRBD1 matching over 11 bases. CDR1 is MNHNS and CDR2 is SASEGT in the germline V gene. The CDR3 contains 15 residues. V was clipped by 5 bases and J by 5 bases; unmatched bases: 7. CDR3 coding DNA: TGTGCCAGCAGTCCCCGGACAGGGGGCGGGTATGGCTACACCTTC. It codes for CASSPRTGGGYGYTF.

The J gene is TRBJ1-3, the V gene TRBV6-6; D unresolved. The V gene's germline CDR1 is MNHNY and CDR2 SVGAGI (reference sequence). There are 13 residues in the CDR3. Trimming took 8 bases from V and 4 from J, leaving 12 bases between them. The CDR3 reads CASLDYSGNTIYF. CDR3 nucleotides: TGTGCCAGCTTAGACTACAGCGGAAACACCATATATTTT.

This clone has a single count. For the CDR3, the DNA is TGTGCCAGCAGCCCAGGGACGGCTAACACTGAAGCTTTCTTT. Its translation is CASSPGTANTEAFF. The chain has TRBV9 and TRBJ1-1; TRBD1 is a possible D gene (5 bases). The CDR3 has 14 residues. Trimming removed 4 bases at V and 2 bases at J, with 12 bases between. Germline CDR1 SGDLS, CDR2 YYNGEE.

This chain links TRBV5-4 with TRBJ2-3; D possibly uses TRBD1 or TRBD2 (6 bases each). There are 14 residues in the CDR3. Trimming took off 5 bases at V and 5 bases at J, with 15 bases between the two ends. Germline CDR1 reads SGHNT; CDR2 reads YYREEE (reference sequence). The CDR3 DNA follows: TGTGCCAGCAGGATGACAGGAGGGATAGATACGCAGTATTTT. Amino acids: CASRMTGGIDTQYF.

This clone came up once. This chain links TRBV5-1 with TRBJ1-4; D not resolved. V was shortened by 2 bases and J by 8 bases, with 16 bases between the two germline ends. Germline assignment: CDR1 SGHRS and CDR2 YFSETQ. CDR3 length: 15 residues. CDR3 DNA sequence: TGCGCCAGCAGCTTCAACACGGACGCCAGGGAAAAACTGTTTTTT. Translating it yields CASSFNTDAREKLFF. Full variable domain (missing parts from reference TRBV5-1 and TRBJ1-4): KAGVTQTPRYLIKTRGQQVTLSCSPISGHRSVSWYQQTPGQGLQFLFEYFSETQRNKGNFPGRFSGRQFSNSRSEMNVSTLELGDSALYLCASSFNTDAREKLFFGSGTQLSVL.

V and J are TRBV7-9 and TRBJ1-2; the D gene is possibly TRBD1 (5 bases). There are 14 residues in the CDR3. The ends were cut back, 3 bases at V and 7 bases at J, with 15 bases in the middle. Germline V gene data show CDR1 as SEHNR and CDR2 as FQNEAQ (reference sequence). The CDR3 protein is CASSLEAPGGGYTF. The DNA of the CDR3 is TGTGCCAGCAGCTTGGAGGCCCCGGGGGGTGGCTACACCTTC.

Only one count was recorded for this clone. The V and J genes are TRBV29-1 and TRBJ2-2; D may correspond to TRBD1 or TRBD2 (6 bases each). V lost 1 base and J 0 bases, leaving 9 bases between the germline ends. This CDR3 is 15 amino acids long. Germline V lookup: CDR1 SQVTM, CDR2 ANQGSEA. As DNA, the CDR3 is TGCAGCGTTGAAGTCGGGGGCGCGAACACCGGGGAGCTGTTTTTT. It specifies CSVEVGGANTGELFF.

To note about this clone: This sample also contains other DNA sequences that code for the same CDR3. The chain joins TRBV5-1 to TRBJ2-7; D gene unclear. Germline V gene lookup returns CDR1 SGHRS and CDR2 YFSETQ. Deletions cut 0 bases from V and 2 bases from J, with 6 bases between. This CDR3 region has 13 residues. CDR3 residues: CASSLAETYEQYF. CDR3 bases: TGCGCCAGCAGCTTGGCGGAAACCTACGAGCAGTACTTC.

The chain combines TRBV7-9 with TRBJ1-1; D call uncertain. Germline V lookup: CDR1 SEHNR, CDR2 FQNEAQ (reference sequence). The CDR3 consists of 15 residues. Deletions cut 4 bases from V and 1 base from J, with 13 bases between. CDR3 DNA sequence: TGTGCCAGCAGCTCCCAAGGTTGGGGGAACACTGAAGCTTTCTTT. It yields the protein CASSSQGWGNTEAFF.

This clone was counted only a few times. The chain joins TRBV5-1 to TRBJ1-5; TRBD1 agrees at 7 bases. V lost 0 bases to trimming and J lost 5 bases; unmatched junction nucleotides: 5. CDR3 length equals 15 residues. Germline values: CDR1 SGHRS, CDR2 YFSETQ. CDR3 in DNA: TGCGCCAGCAGCTTGGTGGGGGACAGCTATCAGCCCCAGCATTTT. Residues: CASSLVGDSYQPQHF.

The chain uses TRBV5-1 and TRBJ2-3; tentatively, D is TRBD2 (5 bases). Germline lookup yields CDR1 SGHRS and CDR2 YFSETQ. The CDR3 extends over 14 amino acids. V lost 3 bases and J lost 1, with 9 bases in between. CDR3 bases: TGCGCCAGCAGCTCGGACTTTCGCACAGATACGCAGTATTTT. Translated, it gives CASSSDFRTDTQYF.

The chain has TRBV5-1 and TRBJ2-3, with no clear D. This CDR3 comprises 12 residues. Trimming left V 3 bases short and J 1 base short, with 3 bases between. Germline V lookup: CDR1 SGHRS, CDR2 YFSETQ. CDR3 region: CASSSRTDTQYF. DNA of the CDR3: TGCGCCAGCAGCTCCCGCACAGATACGCAGTATTTT. Full variable domain (outside the CDR3, taken from reference TRBV5-1 and TRBJ2-3): KAGVTQTPRYLIKTRGQQVTLSCSPISGHRSVSWYQQTPGQGLQFLFEYFSETQRNKGNFPGRFSGRQFSNSRSEMNVSTLELGDSALYLCASSSRTDTQYFGPGTRLTVL.

This clone was seen a single time. The gene calls are TRBV2 and TRBJ1-6; D possibly corresponds to TRBD1 (6 bases). The V end was cut by 3 bases, the J end by 8 bases, with 11 bases between. Germline V lookup: CDR1 SNHLY, CDR2 FYNNEI. The CDR3 has 14 amino acids. The CDR3 DNA reads TGTGCCAGCAGTGATCAAGGGACACATTCACCCCTCCACTTT. Translated: CASSDQGTHSPLHF. The variable domain in full, with the rest retrieved from reference TRBV2 and TRBJ1-6, is EPEVTQTPSHQVTQMGQEVILRCVPISNHLYFYWYRQILGQKVEFLVSFYNNEISEKSEIFDDQFSVERPDGSNFTLKIRSTKLEDSAMYFCASSDQGTHSPLHFGNGTRLTVT.

This clone was observed a single time. Other DNA sequences in the same sample also yield this CDR3. CDR3 loop: CASSLEGGSGNTIYF. Here the CDR3 DNA reads TGCGCCAGCAGCTTGGAAGGTGGCTCTGGAAACACCATATATTTT. V is TRBV5-1 and J is TRBJ1-3; no reliable D call. The V and J ends lost 0 bases and 0 bases respectively, with 7 bases between them. The CDR3 loop spans 15 amino acids. CDR1 is SGHRS and CDR2 is YFSETQ in the germline V gene.

The chain has TRBV5-1 and TRBJ2-7; the D gene is possibly TRBD2 (6 bases). Trimming removed 0 bases at V and 1 base at J, with 8 bases between. The germline gives CDR1 SGHRS, CDR2 YFSETQ. This CDR3 region has 14 residues. The chain's CDR3 is CASSLVEGSYEQYF. In DNA, the CDR3 is TGCGCCAGCAGCTTGGTGGAGGGGTCCTACGAGCAGTACTTC.

CDR3 nucleotides: TGTGCCAGCAGTTACTCGAAGCCAAGGGCCGAAAAACTGTTTTTT. Translation: CASSYSKPRAEKLFF. The chain employs TRBV6-5 and TRBJ1-4, with no clear D. Germline CDR1 is MNHEY and CDR2 is SVGAGI. V dropped 0 bases and J dropped 8 bases, with 13 bases sitting between them. CDR3 length: 15 residues.

The J gene is TRBJ2-5, the V gene TRBV5-1, with D uncertain. CDR3 length equals 13 residues. The germline V and J ends were trimmed by 5 bases and 5 bases, with 13 bases remaining between them. The germline V gene encodes CDR1 SGHRS and CDR2 YFSETQ. The CDR3 DNA reads TGCGCCAGCAGAGGGCAGGTCGGGGAGACCCAGTACTTC. It yields the protein CASRGQVGETQYF. The variable domain in full, completed from reference TRBV5-1 and TRBJ2-5, reads KAGVTQTPRYLIKTRGQQVTLSCSPISGHRSVSWYQQTPGQGLQFLFEYFSETQRNKGNFPGRFSGRQFSNSRSEMNVSTLELGDSALYLCASRGQVGETQYFGPGTRLLVL.

The chain recombines TRBV6-6 with TRBJ1-2; D not resolved. CDR1 is MNHNY, CDR2 SVGAGI, per germline (reference sequence). Trimming removed 5 bases from V and 7 bases from J, with 14 bases in between. The CDR3 consists of 13 residues. The CDR3: CASSRAPRAGYTF. The CDR3 region has the DNA TGTGCCAGCAGTCGAGCCCCAAGGGCTGGCTACACCTTC.

The V gene is TRBV4-1, the J gene TRBJ2-3; 14 bases agree with TRBD2. The CDR3 covers 20 residues. Germline assignment: CDR1 MGHRA and CDR2 YSYEKL. V trimming: 0 bases; J trimming: 3 bases; junction bases outside the gene matches: 11. For the CDR3, the DNA is TGCGCCAGCAGCCAAGAGAGACTAGCGGGGGGGATTGAGGAAACAGATACGCAGTATTTT. Translated: CASSQERLAGGIEETDTQYF.

This chain links TRBV14 with TRBJ2-3, with 10 bases lining up with TRBD2. Per germline, CDR1 SGHDN and CDR2 FVKESK. V gave up 3 bases and J gave up 5 bases; unmatched junction bases: 8. CDR3 size: 16 residues. CDR3 region: CASSHRAAGGQDTQYF. CDR3 in DNA: TGTGCCAGCAGCCACCGGGCAGCGGGGGGGCAAGATACGCAGTATTTT.

The V gene is TRBV9, the J gene TRBJ1-5; no firm D call. The ends were cut back, 0 bases at V and 5 bases at J, with 6 bases in the middle. The CDR3 has 13 residues. Germline CDR1 and CDR2: SGDLS and YYNGEE. The CDR3, as DNA: TGTGCCAGCAGCGTAGATGGTTATCAGCCCCAGCATTTT. It codes for CASSVDGYQPQHF.